A selection of T cell receptor beta chains follows, all from one sample in a study of tumor and adjacent non-tumor tissue in lung cancer. TCRdb used MiXCR to reprocess the multiplex PCR reads, holding one entry per CDR3 protein. The sample lists roughly 75,000 distinct CDR3 sequences; roughly 80% were seen once. Sequenced sample: lung tumor tissue. Every receptor here comes from a woman aged 45-59 years with non-small cell lung cancer. Each CDR3 is given with its conserved first and last residue. The order of the fields is CDR3 DNA, CDR3 protein, V gene, CDR3 length, J gene, D gene, clone size. D genes are given only for firm matches. Only some rows state a clone size, as once, few, many or a class for expanded clones.

TGCGCCAGCAAGGAGGATAGTGGCTACACCTTC | CASKEDSGYTF | TRBV10-2 | 11 | TRBJ1-2 | - | -
TGTGCCAGCAGGTTTGGCAGGGGGCAACAAGAGACCCAGTACTTC | CASRFGRGQQETQYF | TRBV6-4 | 15 | TRBJ2-5 | TRBD1 | many
TGCGCCAGCAGTCACCTACTGACAGGGAACAATCAGTCCCAGCATTTT | CASSHLLTGNNQSQHF | TRBV6-1 | 16 | TRBJ1-5 | TRBD1 | -
TGTGCCAGCAGTTACCGCCGCGGAAACACCGGGGAGCTGTTTTTT | CASSYRRGNTGELFF | TRBV28 | 15 | TRBJ2-2 | - | many
TGTGCCAGCAGCTTTGGCATGGGACAGGGCTGTGGGTACACCTTC | CASSFGMGQGCGYTF | TRBV5-6 | 15 | TRBJ1-2 | TRBD1 | few
TGTGTCAGCAGTGTTGACTATTGGGAAAACTCTGGAAACACCGTATATTTT | CVSSVDYWENSGNTVYF | TRBV6-1 | 17 | TRBJ1-3 | - | -
TGTGCCAGCAGCTTAGATCGGGCGGATACGCTGGATTTT | CASSLDRADTLDF | TRBV11-2 | 13 | TRBJ2-3 | - | -
TGCAGCGTGAGGACCGGGGCAGGGGGCCGTGAGACCCAGTACTTC | CSVRTGAGGRETQYF | TRBV29-1 | 15 | TRBJ2-5 | TRBD1 | -
TGTGACAGCAGTGACCGAGCGGGAGCGGGGGATGAGCAGTTCTTC | CDSSDRAGAGDEQFF | TRBV6-1 | 15 | TRBJ2-1 | TRBD2 | -
TGCGCCAGCAGCCAGGGCGGGACGGTGTTGGGTGAGCAGCTCTTC | CASSQGGTVLGEQLF | TRBV5-1 | 15 | TRBJ2-1 | - | -
TGTGCCAGCAGATACTCCTTAAGTAGGGTGGCTTTCTTT | CASRYSLSRVAFF | TRBV6-5 | 13 | TRBJ1-1 | - | -
TGCGCCAGCAGCCAATTTGGGACAATGGTCACAGATACGCAGTATTTT | CASSQFGTMVTDTQYF | TRBV4-1 | 16 | TRBJ2-3 | - | -
TGTGCCAGCAACACCAACACAGACGAGCAGTACTTC | CASNTNTDEQYF | TRBV11-2 | 12 | TRBJ2-7 | - | once
TGCGCCAGCATCCGGACAGGGAGCACAGATACGTGGTATTTT | CASIRTGSTDTWYF | TRBV12-3/TRBV12-4 | 14 | TRBJ2-3 | TRBD1 | -
TGTGCCAGCAGCTTAGATCGGCCACATATGCAGTATTTT | CASSLDRPHMQYF | TRBV11-2 | 13 | TRBJ2-3 | - | -
TGCAGCGCTGAACCGACAGGGCACACAGATACGCAGTATTTT | CSAEPTGHTDTQYF | TRBV29-1 | 14 | TRBJ2-3 | TRBD1 | -
TGTGCCAGCGGTTGGGCACAGGGGGTTTACGAGCAGTACTTC | CASGWAQGVYEQYF | TRBV6-6 | 14 | TRBJ2-7 | TRBD1 | -
TGTGCCAGTAGCAATCTTAATCCAGGGGGCTCTAATGAGAAACTGCTTTTT | CASSNLNPGGSNEKLLF | TRBV6-5 | 17 | TRBJ1-4 | TRBD1 | -
TGTGTCACCAGTGATTTGCCCCCGGCGAACACCGGAGAGCTGTTTTTT | CVTSDLPPANTGELFF | TRBV24-1 | 16 | TRBJ2-2 | - | -
TGTGCCAGCAGTATCGGACAGGGAAATAAGCCCCAACATTTT | CASSIGQGNKPQHF | TRBV6-5 | 14 | TRBJ1-5 | TRBD1 | -
TGCGCCAGCAGTATCAGTATTACCGGGGAGCTGTTTTTT | CASSISITGELFF | TRBV10-1 | 13 | TRBJ2-2 | - | -
TGTGCCATACGGCCTCGGGACAGTGTAAATGAGCAGTTCTTC | CAIRPRDSVNEQFF | TRBV10-3 | 14 | TRBJ2-1 | TRBD1 | -
TGTGCCAGCAGCTTGGGGACCAACTCCAATGAGCAGTTCTTC | CASSLGTNSNEQFF | TRBV5-4 | 14 | TRBJ2-1 | - | many
TGTGCCAGCAGTGAGAGTCTAGCGGGTAGTACAGATAGGCAGTATTTT | CASSESLAGSTDRQYF | TRBV6-1 | 16 | TRBJ2-3 | TRBD2 | -
TGCGCCAGCAGTGACAGACAGGGAAGGAGGTCCCAGCATTTT | CASSDRQGRRSQHF | TRBV6-1 | 14 | TRBJ1-5 | TRBD1 | -
TGTTCTAGCAGCTTTGGCAGTGCCGACAATGAGCAGCTCTTC | CSSSFGSADNEQLF | TRBV11-2 | 14 | TRBJ2-1 | - | -
TGTGCCAGCTGCTTCGGCAGTGCAGACAATGAGCAGTTCTTC | CASCFGSADNEQFF | TRBV11-2 | 14 | TRBJ2-1 | - | -
TGTACCAGCACCCAAGACCTCACTAGCAATCAGCCCCATCATTTT | CTSTQDLTSNQPHHF | TRBV4-2 | 15 | TRBJ1-5 | - | -
TGTGCCAGCAGCTTAGGTCGGCAGGAGAGTGCAGATACGCGGTATTTT | CASSLGRQESADTRYF | TRBV11-3 | 16 | TRBJ2-3 | - | -
TGTGCTAGTGGTTTGGGACAGGGGTCCTACAATGAGCAGTTCTTC | CASGLGQGSYNEQFF | TRBV12-5 | 15 | TRBJ2-1 | TRBD1 | many
TGTGACGGCAGTGCATCCAGGACAGTTTATACCGGGGAGCTGTTTTTT | CDGSASRTVYTGELFF | TRBV6-1 | 16 | TRBJ2-2 | - | -
TGTGCCAGCTTCCCCGGGAGACAGAACTTGATTAATAAGCAGTTCTTC | CASFPGRQNLINKQFF | TRBV12-3/TRBV12-4 | 16 | TRBJ2-1 | - | once
TGTGTCAGCAGCTTAGAGACTGGCTACAATGAGCGGTTCTTC | CVSSLETGYNERFF | TRBV7-8 | 14 | TRBJ2-1 | - | -
TGTGTCAGCAGTTTACCCGGGGAGCTGTCTTTT | CVSSLPGELSF | TRBV12-3/TRBV12-4 | 11 | TRBJ2-2 | - | -
TGTGCCAGTGGCTTGGCTAGCAATGAGCAGTTCTTC | CASGLASNEQFF | TRBV5-6 | 12 | TRBJ2-1 | - | -
TGTGCCAGCAGCTTTACCGGGACTAGCGGCCCTCTGGCGTCAGATACGCAGTATTTT | CASSFTGTSGPLASDTQYF | TRBV7-9 | 19 | TRBJ2-3 | TRBD2 | many
TGTGCCAGCAGCTCCACAGGGATGGTAGAGACCCAGTACTTC | CASSSTGMVETQYF | TRBV2 | 14 | TRBJ2-5 | - | few
TGTGCCAGTAGCCACAGACAGACTAACACTGAAGCTTTCTTT | CASSHRQTNTEAFF | TRBV11-1 | 14 | TRBJ1-1 | - | -